The T cell receptor beta chain described here comes from a study of graft-versus-host responses after intestinal transplantation (dated by TCRdb to about 2021). Turning to the overall study: The transplants that recipients received were multivisceral, liver-intestinal, or isolated intestinal. Every recipient was given anti-thymocyte globulin induction, then maintenance tacrolimus and steroids for around three years. Graft-versus-host and host-versus-graft alloreactive T cell clones were tracked in the graft, circulation and bone marrow after intestinal transplantation using bulk TCR-beta CDR3 sequencing. Alloreactive clones were identified by sequencing pre-transplant mixed lymphocyte reaction products and comparing these products with unstimulated pre-transplant donor and recipient T cells. The cohort enrolled about two dozen intestinal transplant recipients, one of whom was a retransplant, and a few patients without pretransplant specimens were excluded. A peak of at least 4% donor T cells among recipient peripheral blood mononuclear cells was the definition used for donor T cell macrochimerism. Rather than being sequenced by the commercial service, samples from a few later patients were sequenced in-house on an Illumina MiSeq and processed with MiXCR.

Libraries were constructed by the immunoSEQ multiplex PCR assay. For most patients, genomic DNA was isolated using the Qiagen DNeasy Blood and Tissue Kit and was shipped frozen to Adaptive Biotechnologies for TCR sequencing. Adaptive Biotechnologies carried out high-throughput TCR-beta CDR3 sequencing of genomic DNA for most patients. Regarding the original processing steps: Adaptive's ImmunoSEQ software was the source of the TCR sequencing data for around 20 patients, while three other patients were processed with MiXCR and VDJtools. To correct CD4 versus CD8 sorting errors, any sequence found in both subsets at a frequency ratio below 5:1 was removed. Because the origin of CDR3 nucleotide sequences shared between donor and recipient could not be assigned, those sequences were removed. To be classed as alloreactive, a clone needed at least 2-fold expansion over unstimulated cells and a minimum CFSE-low frequency of 0.002% (template counts) or 0.001% (read counts). A clone was considered mappable if detected in the sequenced pre-transplant spleen, lymph node, or MLR CFSE-low populations of the donor or recipient. The cumulative frequency of alloreactive clones was calculated as a percentage of all sequences, weighted by copy number. The table was pulled from immuneACCESS by TCRdb, which kept in-frame rearrangements only. Such tables lose some clones; where checked, under half of the loss comes from unresolved V genes, and the rest has no known cause. Clone size and V and J calls were adopted from that table, with D and trimming inferred from the DNA. This sample gives more than 65,000 clones in total; less than 95% of them show up just once. The ten largest clones add up to 7% to 9.5% of the sample.

In light of the paper, this sample's time point label describes: cells obtained before transplantation from donor or recipient. CD3+CD4+ and CD3+CD8+ populations were FACS-sorted from unstimulated pre-transplant donor and recipient cells taken from spleen or lymph nodes. V and J are trimmed by 4 bases and 7 bases, and the gene matches miss 8 bases of the junction. Inclusive of the bounding cysteine and phenylalanine, the CDR3 is 15 residues long. Only the CDR3 DNA is retained, 45 bases long and in frame from the first base. In the germline V gene, CDR1 corresponds to MGHRA and CDR2 to YSYEKL. As to this clone: Which antigen it targets is not known. Base qualities are not provided; no much larger clone lies one nucleotide away.

Results and caveats for the whole study, not just this receptor: In patients with donor T cell macrochimerism, the allografts had high GvH to HvG T cell clonal ratios. GvH clones were detected in recipient bone marrow, and some appeared earlier in ileal mucosa or blood, consistent with an intestinal mucosal origin. Early after transplant, peak levels of circulating GvH clones were found to be associated with declines in HvG clones. The relatively low number and heterogeneity of intestinal transplant patients limited the conclusions.

The chain couples TRBV4-1 to TRBJ1-4; TRBD1 lines up with 8 middle nucleotides. This clonotype originated in a human donor who was the organ donor for an intestinal transplant. The sequencing here drew on unstimulated CD8+ T cells sorted from spleen or lymph node cells, taken before transplant. The DNA sequence follows: TGCGCCAGCAGCCGACTAGGACAGGGTGTTGAAAAACTGTTTTTT. Translation gives CASSRLGQGVEKLFF.